A selection of T cell receptor beta chains follows, all from one sample in a study of cytotoxic CD8 clonotypes in ibrutinib-treated CLL. Method: immunoSEQ multiplex PCR; TCRdb's copy keeps in-frame clones and lacks some. The repertoire holds around 160,000 clones, with more than 65% as singletons. The source material was PBMCs, sampled after 12 months of ibrutinib treatment. Source of these receptors: a human donor with chronic lymphocytic leukemia. CDR3s include the opening cysteine and the closing phenylalanine or tryptophan. The order of the fields is D gene, V gene, J gene, clone size, CDR3 protein, CDR3 DNA. The D gene is left open where the match is weak. Clone size appears in some rows only: once, few, many, or a class for an expanded clone.

-	TRBV19	TRBJ2-3	-	CASRWGQHEDTQYF	TGTGCCAGTAGATGGGGCCAACACGAGGATACGCAGTATTTT
-	TRBV7-2	TRBJ2-3	-	CASRPARYVADTQYF	TGTGCCAGCAGACCCGCCCGATATGTCGCAGATACGCAGTATTTT
-	TRBV9	TRBJ2-3	-	CASGRLAGPSTDTQYF	TGTGCCAGCGGACGTTTGGCGGGCCCCAGCACAGATACGCAGTATTTT
TRBD1	TRBV4-2	TRBJ2-5	once	CASSAGGRGRETQYF	TGTGCCAGCAGCGCAGGGGGCAGGGGGCGTGAGACCCAGTACTTC
TRBD2	TRBV7-9	TRBJ2-1	-	CASSGLAGTYNEQFF	TGTGCCAGCAGCGGACTAGCGGGAACCTACAATGAGCAGTTCTTC
-	TRBV7-2	TRBJ2-1	-	CASTRRAGPSSYNEQFF	TGTGCCAGCACCCGAAGGGCAGGGCCGAGCTCCTACAATGAGCAGTTCTTC
-	TRBV4-3	TRBJ1-1	-	CASSQGQLNTEAFF	TGCGCCAGCAGCCAAGGACAGTTGAACACTGAAGCTTTCTTT
-	TRBV10-3	TRBJ2-2	-	CAISAEGAGAGELFF	TGTGCCATCAGCGCGGAGGGGGCGGGAGCCGGGGAGCTGTTTTTT
TRBD2	TRBV6-6	TRBJ2-7	-	CASSYYSGGAYEQYF	TGTGCCAGCAGTTACTATAGCGGGGGGGCCTACGAGCAGTACTTC
-	TRBV30	TRBJ1-6	few	CAWSTGFLKVPLHF	TGTGCCTGGAGTACCGGGTTCCTAAAAGTTCCCCTCCACTTT
-	TRBV6-5	TRBJ1-2	-	CASSPPRGANYGYTF	TGTGCCAGCAGCCCCCCACGGGGAGCTAACTATGGCTACACCTTC
-	TRBV28	TRBJ1-3	-	CASWGRGFFGNTIYF	TGTGCCAGCTGGGGCAGGGGCTTTTTTGGAAACACCATATATTTT
-	TRBV11-3	TRBJ2-2	-	CASSPGQRETELFF	TGTGCCAGCAGCCCGGGACAACGTGAGACGGAGCTGTTTTTT
-	TRBV28	TRBJ1-4	-	CASSPGGRGEKLFF	TGTGCCAGCAGCCCAGGAGGGCGCGGTGAAAAACTGTTTTTT
TRBD2	TRBV11-3	TRBJ2-7	-	CASSLGLAGYEQYF	TGTGCCAGCAGCCTCGGACTAGCGGGGTACGAGCAGTACTTC
-	TRBV2	TRBJ1-4	-	CASTLTRQATNEKLFF	TGTGCCAGCACTTTAACGCGGCAGGCAACTAATGAAAAACTGTTTTTT
TRBD2	TRBV6-6	TRBJ2-7	-	CASSYEGGRAYEQYF	TGTGCCAGCAGTTACGAGGGCGGGAGGGCCTACGAGCAGTACTTC
-	TRBV7-3	TRBJ2-5	-	CASSAGQFGPQETQYF	TGTGCCAGCAGCGCCGGACAGTTCGGCCCACAAGAGACCCAGTACTTC
-	TRBV6-1	TRBJ1-6	-	CASSDAYSYNSPLHF	TGTGCCAGCAGTGACGCGTACTCCTATAATTCACCCCTCCACTTT
-	TRBV5-1	TRBJ2-1	-	CASSLDGPYNEQFF	TGCGCCAGCAGCTTGGACGGGCCCTACAATGAGCAGTTCTTC
-	TRBV28	TRBJ2-3	-	CASSPPVTQYF	TGTGCCAGCAGTCCCCCTGTTACGCAGTATTTT
-	TRBV15	TRBJ2-5	-	CATSTEGGSQETQYF	TGTGCCACCAGCACCGAGGGCGGGTCACAAGAGACCCAGTACTTC
-	TRBV18	TRBJ2-7	-	CASSQGAGASTYEQYF	TGTGCCAGCTCACAAGGTGCGGGGGCGTCAACCTACGAGCAGTACTTC
TRBD2	TRBV7-2	TRBJ2-1	few	CASSREGREQFF	TGTGCCAGCAGCAGGGAGGGACGGGAGCAGTTCTTC
TRBD1	TRBV29-1	TRBJ1-2	few	CSVLGQGFYGYTF	TGCAGCGTTTTGGGACAGGGGTTTTATGGCTACACCTTC
-	TRBV5-4	TRBJ2-3	-	CASSLLGTDTQYF	TGTGCCAGCAGCTTGCTGGGCACAGATACGCAGTATTTT
-	TRBV23-1	TRBJ2-4	-	CASSQSGPLAKNIQYF	TGCGCCAGCAGTCAATCAGGACCTCTAGCCAAAAACATTCAGTACTTC
-	TRBV5-6	TRBJ2-5	few	CASLVMGRETQYF	TGTGCCAGCCTGGTAATGGGAAGAGAGACCCAGTACTTC
TRBD2	TRBV5-4	TRBJ2-7	few	CASSIRTSGRAYEQYF	TGTGCCAGCAGCATACGGACTAGCGGGAGGGCCTACGAGCAGTACTTC
TRBD2	TRBV10-3	TRBJ2-3	-	CAITSGGDTQYF	TGTGCCATCACTAGCGGGGGAGATACGCAGTATTTT
TRBD1	TRBV5-1	TRBJ2-6	-	CASSGGQGSNVLTF	TGCGCCAGCAGCGGGGGACAGGGATCCAACGTCCTGACTTTC
-	TRBV9	TRBJ2-5	few	CASSVGGLVGEREYF	TGTGCCAGCAGCGTAGGAGGCTTGGTAGGGGAACGCGAGTACTTC
TRBD1	TRBV7-9	TRBJ1-1	-	CASSSSTGTGKTEAFF	TGTGCCAGCAGCTCCTCGACAGGGACGGGGAAAACTGAAGCTTTCTTT
TRBD1	TRBV19	TRBJ1-5	-	CASTDRDSQPQHF	TGTGCCAGTACGGACAGGGATAGTCAGCCCCAGCATTTT
-	TRBV15	TRBJ2-3	once	CATSRDRTGPDTQYF	TGTGCCACCAGCAGAGATCGCACAGGGCCAGATACGCAGTATTTT
-	TRBV7-3	TRBJ2-5	-	CASSRGGAETQYF	TGTGCCAGCAGCAGGGGGGGCGCCGAGACCCAGTACTTC
TRBD2	TRBV5-1	TRBJ2-4	-	CASSWGTSGPNIQYF	TGCGCCAGCAGCTGGGGGACTAGCGGACCCAACATTCAGTACTTC
TRBD1	TRBV2	TRBJ2-2	-	CASRREGARGELFF	TGTGCCAGCCGACGAGAGGGGGCGCGAGGGGAGCTGTTTTTT
-	TRBV19	TRBJ2-2	-	CASTDRGTTGELFF	TGTGCCAGTACCGATAGAGGGACCACCGGGGAGCTGTTTTTT
-	TRBV6-5	TRBJ2-7	-	CASRKGTPYEQYF	TGTGCCAGCAGGAAAGGGACCCCCTACGAGCAGTACTTC
TRBD1	TRBV28	TRBJ1-2	-	CASRLQGGGNYGYTF	TGTGCCAGCAGGCTACAGGGGGGGGGTAACTATGGCTACACCTTC
TRBD1	TRBV15	TRBJ1-2	-	CATSRGGTGGNDYGYTF	TGTGCCACCAGCAGAGGAGGAACAGGGGGCAACGACTATGGCTACACCTTC
-	TRBV7-2	TRBJ1-5	once	CASSLMQGNQPQHF	TGTGCCAGCAGCTTAATGCAAGGCAATCAGCCCCAGCATTTT
TRBD1	TRBV5-4	TRBJ2-5	-	CASSPQTGGGETQYF	TGTGCCAGCAGCCCCCAGACAGGGGGCGGGGAGACCCAGTACTTC
-	TRBV28	TRBJ1-4	-	CASSPGSATNEKLFF	TGTGCCAGCAGCCCCGGGTCTGCAACTAATGAAAAACTGTTTTTT